This T cell receptor beta chain came from a study of cytomegalovirus exposure and HLA in healthy donors. For the study at large: One earlier analysis, a look at 200 million or so T cells, found roughly 120 million unique TCR beta sequences. Study results and limitations: The likely explanation for a cluster of highly shared sequence variants was sequencing artifact.

Concerning this clone itself: As yet, its antigen is unknown.

J gave up 6 bases and V 0 bases, and 5 bases lay outside the gene matches. The length of the CDR3 is 16 residues. CDR1 and CDR2 from the germline V gene are MGHRA and YSYEKL. Amplification used 60 Vbeta primers and 13 Jbeta primers. Authors' methods: Some 12 million shared chains were among the approximately 87 million unique TCR beta chains that a later analysis counted. Sequenced by immunoSEQ multiplex PCR; TCRdb stores in-frame clones only, minus some. The DNA was the basis for D and trimming; V, J and clone size are from that table. The sample records 95,000 to 100,000 clones, roughly 80% being singletons.

The TCR comes from a man aged 60 to 69 in good health and CMV-seropositive. Specimen: PBMCs. The chain employs TRBV4-1 and TRBJ2-1; 10 positions agree with TRBD2. CDR3 in DNA: TGCGCCAGCAGCCAAGATGACAGCGGGGGGGCCAATGAGCAGTTCTTC. This translates into CASSQDDSGGANEQFF.